One and the same sample provided the 25 T cell receptor beta chains below, sequenced in a study of CD8 T cells in ankylosing spondylitis. No antigens are known for them. Points from the study as a whole: Characteristic, it appeared, of ankylosing spondylitis blood was a TCR beta motif of eight highly homologous variants.

One entry per CDR3 protein results from TCRdb running MiXCR on the 5' RACE reads. The repertoire holds around 430,000 distinct CDR3 sequences, with more than 15% as singletons. The specimen sequenced was blood, either unsorted or a sorted T cell fraction (not recorded which). The source is a male donor with ankylosing spondylitis.

The table lists this clonotype with many counts. The V and J genes are TRBV11-2 and TRBJ1-1; D gene unclear. The germline CDR1 and CDR2 sequences are SGHAT and FQNNGV. This CDR3 spans 14 amino acids. Trimming stripped 1 base from V and 2 bases from J, with 8 bases between. The CDR3 DNA is TGTGCCAGCAGCTTAGGTCCACCTAACACTGAAGCTTTCTTT. This codes for CASSLGPPNTEAFF.

This clonotype has only a few counts. The V and J genes are TRBV18 and TRBJ1-1, with no clear D. This CDR3 comprises 12 residues. Trimming shortened V by 4 bases and J by 6 bases, and 9 bases separated the two germline ends. Germline V gene sequence: CDR1 KGHSH, CDR2 LQKENI. The CDR3 sequence is CASSLLSAEAFF. The CDR3 DNA follows: TGTGCCAGCTCACTCCTTAGTGCTGAAGCTTTCTTT.

This clonotype has more than one count but fewer than ten. This rearrangement joins TRBV6-5 to TRBJ2-2, with TRBD1 identical over 7 bases. The CDR3 runs 22 residues. V dropped 7 bases and J dropped 0; count of bases not matched to a gene: 26. Looked up from germline, CDR1 is MNHEY and CDR2 is SVGAGI. The CDR3 bases are TGTGCCAGCACCACGAAGCAGTGGGGCAAGTGGGACAGTCAGTCGAACACCGGGGAGCTGTTTTTT. Residues: CASTTKQWGKWDSQSNTGELFF.

The chain's CDR3 is CSVRRDRVVSGELFF. Here the CDR3 DNA reads TGCAGTGTCAGAAGGGACAGGGTGGTATCCGGGGAGCTGTTTTTT. The genes are TRBV20-1 and TRBJ2-2, with 9 bases lining up with TRBD1. Germline V gives CDR1 DFQATT, CDR2 SNEGSKA (reference sequence). V was clipped by 7 bases and J by 6 bases; unmatched bases: 12. There are 15 residues in the CDR3.

This sequence joins TRBV5-1 and TRBJ2-5; 8 bases are shared with TRBD1. After removal of 5 bases from V and 3 bases from J, the junction contained 9 bases not matched to a gene. The V gene's germline CDR1 is SGHRS and CDR2 YFSETQ. The CDR3 runs 15 residues. The CDR3 region is CASRVTGVHEETQYF. CDR3 DNA sequence: TGCGCCAGCAGGGTGACAGGGGTTCATGAAGAGACCCAGTACTTC.

J is TRBJ1-5 and V is TRBV2; 10 nucleotides match TRBD1. Trimming took 7 bases from V and 3 from J; bases not matched to a gene: 6. CDR3 length equals 15 residues. The V gene's germline CDR1 is SNHLY and CDR2 FYNNEI. The CDR3 is CASTFGQGVNQPQHF. In nucleotides, the CDR3 is TGTGCCAGCACTTTTGGACAGGGGGTCAATCAGCCCCAGCATTTT.

This sequence joins TRBV28 and TRBJ2-7, with 8 bases identical to TRBD2. Germline V gives CDR1 MDHEN, CDR2 SYDVKM. With V trimmed by 5 bases and J by 3 bases, 12 bases remained unmatched. This CDR3 is built from 16 residues. The CDR3 spells CASSTPPGLDVYEQYF. CDR3 bases: TGTGCCAGCAGTACCCCCCCGGGACTAGATGTCTACGAGCAGTACTTC.

V gene TRBV5-1 combines with J gene TRBJ2-5; 10 bases line up with TRBD2. The germline V gene has CDR1 SGHRS and CDR2 YFSETQ. The V gene end was trimmed by 3 bases and the J gene end by 4 bases; junction bases not matched to a gene: 6. The CDR3 has 15 residues. The chain's CDR3 is CASSSKAGGGETQYF. The CDR3 nucleotides are TGCGCCAGCAGCTCTAAAGCGGGAGGGGGAGAGACCCAGTACTTC. The variable domain in full, with the rest retrieved from reference TRBV5-1 and TRBJ2-5, is KAGVTQTPRYLIKTRGQQVTLSCSPISGHRSVSWYQQTPGQGLQFLFEYFSETQRNKGNFPGRFSGRQFSNSRSEMNVSTLELGDSALYLCASSSKAGGGETQYFGPGTRLLVL.

The V and J genes are TRBV7-2 and TRBJ2-1, with 9 bases matching TRBD1. CDR1 and CDR2 from the germline V gene are SGHTA and FQGNSA. V shed 5 bases and J 6 bases; nucleotides not matched to a gene: 8. The CDR3 consists of 15 residues. The CDR3 sequence: CASSTGTGMGNEQFF. CDR3 nucleotides: TGTGCCAGCAGCACCGGGACAGGGATGGGCAATGAGCAGTTCTTC.

The rearrangement joins TRBV6-9 to TRBJ1-1; maybe TRBD1 (5 bases). The CDR3 sequence is 14 residues long. V lost 5 bases, J lost 1 base, and 11 bases lay in between. The germline CDR1 and CDR2 sequences are MNHGY and SVAAGI. CDR3 sequence reads: CASSPETANTEAFF. The CDR3 DNA reads as TGTGCCAGCAGTCCAGAGACAGCGAACACTGAAGCTTTCTTT.

This clonotype has more than one count but fewer than ten. The V call is TRBV28, the J call TRBJ1-1, with D unclear. The germline V and J ends were trimmed by 3 bases and 1 base, with 3 bases remaining between them. The CDR3 spans 12 residues. Germline CDR1 and CDR2: MDHEN and SYDVKM. CDR3 DNA: TGTGCCAGCAGTTTTTGGAACACTGAAGCTTTCTTT. It is translated as CASSFWNTEAFF.

This clonotype was picked up a small number of times. This rearrangement joins TRBV11-1 to TRBJ1-1, with D uncertain. Trimming cost V 5 bases and J 1 base, with 8 bases left between them. The CDR3 consists of 13 residues. Per the germline V gene, CDR1 is SGHAT and CDR2 is FQDESV (reference sequence). CDR3 DNA: TGTGCCAGCAGCGCCAAGGAGAACACTGAAGCTTTCTTT. It specifies CASSAKENTEAFF.

This clonotype was observed at least ten times. The rearrangement uses TRBV2 and TRBJ2-1; TRBD2 matches 7 bases. Germline values: CDR1 SNHLY, CDR2 FYNNEI. The CDR3 covers 16 residues. With V trimmed by 3 bases and J by 7 bases, 12 bases remained unmatched. CDR3 in DNA: TGTGCCAGCAGTGATCCGGGGGGTATGGGGTGGAATGAGCAGTTCTTC. Amino acid sequence: CASSDPGGMGWNEQFF.

This clonotype was counted a few times. V usage is TRBV7-2 and J usage is TRBJ1-2; D is undetermined. The germline V and J ends were trimmed by 5 bases and 4 bases, with 8 bases remaining between them. This CDR3 comprises 12 residues. Germline loops: CDR1 SGHTA, CDR2 FQGNSA. The CDR3 here is CASSPSFYGYTF. CDR3 in DNA: TGTGCCAGCAGCCCTTCATTCTATGGCTACACCTTC.

This clonotype was seen at least ten times. The chain employs TRBV10-2 and TRBJ2-5; unclear D gene. Germline V gene data show CDR1 as WSHSY and CDR2 as SAAADI. V lost 7 bases, J lost 1 base, and 7 bases lay in between. This CDR3 is 12 amino acids long. This CDR3 reads CASMNSQETQYF. In DNA form, the CDR3 reads TGCGCCAGCATGAATTCCCAAGAGACCCAGTACTTC.

V is TRBV5-1 and J is TRBJ2-3, with D uncertain. Trimming left V 4 bases short and J 5 bases short, with 8 bases between. Per germline, CDR1 SGHRS and CDR2 YFSETQ. The length of the CDR3 is 12 residues. CDR3 DNA sequence: TGCGCCAGCAGCACCCAGGAAGATACGCAGTATTTT. Its translation: CASSTQEDTQYF.

This sequence joins TRBV6-1 and TRBJ1-2; possibly TRBD1 for D (6 bases). Trimming removed 7 bases from V and 4 bases from J, with 16 bases in between. Germline V lookup: CDR1 MNHNS, CDR2 SASEGT. The CDR3 runs to 14 residues. The CDR3 region is CASTQGMGSYGYTF. CDR3 nucleotides: TGTGCCAGCACCCAGGGGATGGGTTCCTATGGCTACACCTTC.

This clonotype was seen a few times. This rearrangement joins TRBV28 to TRBJ2-4; TRBD1 agrees at 9 bases. Germline V gene lookup returns CDR1 MDHEN and CDR2 SYDVKM. There are 15 residues in the CDR3. V was clipped by 6 bases and J by 4 bases; unmatched bases: 7. The CDR3 DNA follows: TGTGCCAGCAGGGGCGCCGGGACAGGGAAAAACATTCAGTACTTC. Protein: CASRGAGTGKNIQYF.

This clonotype was recorded at least ten times. The chain couples TRBV20-1 to TRBJ2-7; 9 bases agree with TRBD1. V was clipped by 5 bases and J by 2 bases; unmatched bases: 7. Germline V gene data show CDR1 as DFQATT and CDR2 as SNEGSKA (reference sequence). This CDR3 region has 14 residues. The CDR3 region is CSASPGQGAYEQYF. The CDR3 nucleotides read TGCAGTGCTTCACCGGGACAGGGAGCCTACGAGCAGTACTTC.

The V gene is TRBV30, the J gene TRBJ2-1, with D unresolved. The CDR3 runs to 14 residues. V lost 2 bases, J lost 4 bases, and 12 bases lay in between. Germline V gives CDR1 GTSNPN, CDR2 SVGIG (reference sequence). CDR3 bases: TGTGCCTGGAGTACCCTGGACGGTTACAATGAGCAGTTCTTC. Encoded protein: CAWSTLDGYNEQFF.

This clonotype occurred many times. The chain couples TRBV3-1 to TRBJ1-1; D ambiguous. CDR1 and CDR2 (germline): LGHDT, YNNKEL (reference sequence). The CDR3 loop spans 14 amino acids. The V gene lost 6 bases and the J gene lost 0 bases, with 11 bases spanning the gap. Here the CDR3 reads CASRSRPLNTEAFF. The CDR3 nucleotides read TGTGCCAGCAGGTCCCGACCCTTGAACACTGAAGCTTTCTTT. Variable domain in full (rest from reference TRBV3-1 and TRBJ1-1): DTAVSQTPKYLVTQMGNDKSIKCEQNLGHDTMYWYKQDSKKFLKIMFSYNNKELIINETVPNRFSPKSPDKAHLNLHINSLELGDSAVYFCASRSRPLNTEAFFGQGTRLTVV.

In its sample, this clonotype was seen a few times. The rearrangement joins TRBV5-1 to TRBJ1-2; tentatively, D is TRBD1 (5 bases). Germline loops: CDR1 SGHRS, CDR2 YFSETQ. The germline V and J ends were trimmed by 4 bases and 4 bases, with 11 bases remaining between them. This CDR3 is 13 amino acids long. The CDR3 spells CASSDPRVYGYTF. The CDR3 DNA reads TGCGCCAGCAGCGACCCCAGGGTCTATGGCTACACCTTC.

The chain carries TRBV28 and TRBJ2-7, with D perhaps assigned TRBD1 or TRBD2 (5 bases each). This CDR3 contains 17 residues. CDR1 and CDR2 (germline): MDHEN, SYDVKM. The V end was cut by 6 bases, the J end by 0 bases, with 21 bases between. The CDR3 DNA reads as TGTGCCAGCAGCTCCTCCCCCGGGACGGGTTTCTCCTACGAGCAGTACTTC. It is translated as CASSSSPGTGFSYEQYF.

This clonotype was seen more than once but under ten times. The chain is built from TRBV27 and TRBJ1-6, with D possibly being TRBD1 (5 bases). The V end lost 5 bases, the J end lost 8 bases, and 13 bases lay between the germline ends. Germline V gene sequence: CDR1 MNHEY, CDR2 SMNVEV (reference sequence). The length of the CDR3 is 14 residues. CDR3 protein: CASSRAGRDSPLHF. For the CDR3, the DNA is TGTGCCAGCAGTAGAGCAGGGAGGGATTCACCCCTCCACTTT.

The rearrangement joins TRBV7-2 to TRBJ2-7; no firm D call. Germline V gives CDR1 SGHTA, CDR2 FQGNSA. This CDR3 has 14 amino acids. Trimming left V 1 base short and J 5 bases short, with 12 bases between. The CDR3 loop is CASSLGSVLDEQYF. CDR3 in DNA: TGTGCCAGCAGCTTAGGATCTGTTCTTGACGAGCAGTACTTC.